One sample yielded the 19 T cell receptor beta chains listed below, sequenced in a study of shared clonotypes between healthy human individuals. Some clones are missing from TCRdb's copy, which holds only in-frame ones; the method was immunoSEQ multiplex PCR. The sample yields approximately 650,000 clones, 95% to 96% seen once. Terminally differentiated effector memory CD45RA+ cells were excluded from the naive CD8 cells, which were CD45RO-negative and positively selected for CCR7. Specimen: naive CD8+ T cells sorted from blood. The receptors here all came from a woman between 25 and 40 years old in good health.

V usage is TRBV27 and J usage is TRBJ2-7; possibly TRBD1 for D (6 bases). V gave up 5 bases and J gave up 5 bases, with 16 bases separating them. Looked up from germline, CDR1 is MNHEY and CDR2 is SMNVEV (reference sequence). This CDR3 has 14 amino acids. The CDR3 is CASSPRQDRDEQYF. The CDR3 coding sequence is TGTGCCAGCAGTCCGAGACAGGATAGGGACGAGCAGTACTTC.

J is TRBJ2-1 and V is TRBV27; 9 bases are a match to TRBD2. The CDR3 is 16 amino acids. Per germline, CDR1 MNHEY and CDR2 SMNVEV (reference sequence). Trimming removed 1 base from V and 5 bases from J; junction bases left unmatched: 6. CDR3 sequence (DNA): TGTGCCAGCAGTTTATGGGGCGGGAGGGCCGACAATGAGCAGTTCTTC. Translated: CASSLWGGRADNEQFF.

This chain links TRBV4-1 with TRBJ2-3; TRBD2 agrees at 9 bases. With 1 base clipped from V and 2 bases from J, the junction kept 1 base outside the gene matches. The CDR3 is 15 amino acids. Germline-derived CDR1 and CDR2 are MGHRA and YSYEKL. The CDR3 region is CASSQGLAVTDTQYF. The CDR3 coding sequence is TGCGCCAGCAGCCAAGGACTAGCGGTCACAGATACGCAGTATTTT.

This clone was counted a few times. The chain joins TRBV28 to TRBJ2-7; 8 bases are shared with TRBD2. Germline-derived CDR1 and CDR2 are MDHEN and SYDVKM. The trim removed 6 bases at V and 0 bases at J, leaving 16 bases unmatched. This CDR3 has 18 amino acids. CDR3 nucleotides: TGTGCCAGCAGGTTCGACCTTACTAGCGGCAGACACTCCTACGAGCAGTACTTC. Amino acid sequence: CASRFDLTSGRHSYEQYF.

The gene calls are TRBV5-1 and TRBJ2-2, with TRBD2 matching over 14 bases. CDR1 SGHRS and CDR2 YFSETQ come from the germline V gene. J lost 5 bases, V lost 5 bases, and 11 bases had no gene match. This CDR3 spans 18 amino acids. The CDR3, as DNA: TGCGCCAGCAGTACCACCGGGACTAGCGGGAGTTTGACCGGGGAGCTGTTTTTT. Its translation is CASSTTGTSGSLTGELFF.

The chain is built from TRBV29-1 and TRBJ2-6, with D unclear. CDR1 and CDR2 from the germline V gene are SQVTM and ANQGSEA. The length of the CDR3 is 17 residues. V lost 0 bases to trimming and J lost 0 bases, with 12 bases between them. CDR3 DNA sequence: TGCAGCGTTGAAGACTACAAAACCAGCTCTGGGGCCAACGTCCTGACTTTC. It yields the protein CSVEDYKTSSGANVLTF.

The genes are TRBV29-1 and TRBJ2-7; D might be TRBD2 (5 bases). V lost 5 bases and J lost 5, with 22 bases in between. This CDR3 spans 15 amino acids. Germline V gene sequence: CDR1 SQVTM, CDR2 ANQGSEA. The CDR3 here is CSVTYEGLLSHEQYF. CDR3 bases: TGCAGCGTTACCTACGAGGGCCTCCTGTCCCACGAGCAGTACTTC.

J is TRBJ2-5 and V is TRBV27, with a weak D call TRBD2 (5 bases). The V end lost 8 bases, the J end lost 1 base, and 8 bases lay between the germline ends. CDR1 and CDR2 from the germline V gene are MNHEY and SMNVEV (reference sequence). The CDR3 is made up of 12 amino acids. The CDR3 DNA sequence: TGTGCCAGCGGGAGAGGCCAAGAGACCCAGTACTTC. Translation gives CASGRGQETQYF.

CDR3 protein: CSGVGTGYEQYF. CDR3 sequence (DNA): TGCAGCGGAGTAGGGACAGGATACGAGCAGTACTTC. This chain links TRBV29-1 with TRBJ2-5; 8 nucleotides line up with TRBD1. The J call may be faulty, since TRBJ2-7 better matches the DNA end. Germline lookup yields CDR1 SQVTM and CDR2 ANQGSEA. CDR3 size: 12 residues.

This clone occurred once. The chain carries TRBV5-1 and TRBJ2-3; D remains ambiguous. The germline V and J ends were trimmed by 0 bases and 0 bases, with 11 bases remaining between them. CDR1 and CDR2 from the germline V gene are SGHRS and YFSETQ. This CDR3 is built from 16 residues. Written as DNA, the CDR3 is TGCGCCAGCAGCTTGGCCGTCCTTCAGAGCACAGATACGCAGTATTTT. Its translation: CASSLAVLQSTDTQYF.

This rearrangement joins TRBV30 to TRBJ2-5; D perhaps matches TRBD2 (6 bases). V was clipped by 0 bases and J by 0 bases, with 14 bases between them. The CDR3 loop spans 16 amino acids. Germline lookup yields CDR1 GTSNPN and CDR2 SVGIG (reference sequence). The CDR3, as DNA: TGTGCCTGGAGTGTACTGGGGGGAACGTACCAAGAGACCCAGTACTTC. Its translation is CAWSVLGGTYQETQYF.

The chain combines TRBV5-8 with TRBJ2-5; D remains ambiguous. The DNA end lines up better with TRBJ2-7; the J call may be wrong. There are 12 residues in the CDR3. Germline V gene data show CDR1 as SGHTS and CDR2 as YDEGEE. The DNA for the CDR3 is TGTGCCAGCAGCTTGGTCACCTTCGAGCAGTACTTC. It specifies CASSLVTFEQYF.

This chain connects TRBV6-1 to TRBJ2-1, with D possibly TRBD2 on 5 matching bases. Germline CDR1 is MNHNS and CDR2 is SASEGT. The CDR3 has 15 residues. The V and J ends lost 3 bases and 8 bases respectively, with 17 bases between them. The CDR3 DNA is TGTGCCAGCAGTGAGACTGTGGACCGGCGGGATGAGCAGTTCTTC. It is translated as CASSETVDRRDEQFF.

The CDR3 DNA reads as TGTGCCAGCAGCTTAGACCTCACAAGCGGAAACACCATATATTTT. Translated: CASSLDLTSGNTIYF. The chain couples TRBV7-9 to TRBJ1-3; D is unclear. The CDR3 covers 15 residues. Germline lookup yields CDR1 SEHNR and CDR2 FQNEAQ (reference sequence). V was clipped by 1 base and J by 4 bases, with 11 bases between them.

V and J are TRBV10-2 and TRBJ2-7; D may be TRBD2 (6 bases). The V gene's germline CDR1 is WSHSY and CDR2 SAAADI. Trimming stripped 3 bases from V and 6 bases from J, with 12 bases between. The CDR3 has 13 residues. The CDR3 DNA sequence: TGCGCCAGCAGTGAAGCGGGTATGGCCGAGCAGTACTTC. This gives the protein CASSEAGMAEQYF.

This chain uses TRBV27 with TRBJ2-3; 8 nucleotides line up with TRBD2. Germline CDR1 is MNHEY and CDR2 is SMNVEV (reference sequence). V lost 6 bases, J lost 4 bases, and 6 bases stayed unmatched. This CDR3 has 14 residues. The CDR3 sequence is CASSWQAGADTQYF. CDR3 sequence (DNA): TGTGCCAGCAGCTGGCAAGCGGGAGCAGATACGCAGTATTTT.

The chain uses TRBV28 and TRBJ2-3; TRBD1 agrees at 10 bases. There are 14 residues in the CDR3. Germline trimming cut 2 bases from V and 7 bases from J; bases unmatched to any gene: 3. Germline loops: CDR1 MDHEN, CDR2 SYDVKM. CDR3 sequence: CASSLPGQGHTQYF. The CDR3 bases are TGTGCCAGCAGTTTACCGGGACAGGGGCATACGCAGTATTTT.

The chain recombines TRBV7-2 with TRBJ2-1; TRBD2 agrees at 10 bases. Germline CDR1 reads SGHTA; CDR2 reads FQGNSA. The CDR3 has 16 amino acids. Germline trimming cut 5 bases from V and 4 bases from J; bases unmatched to any gene: 8. CDR3 coding DNA: TGTGCCAGCAGCCCCAGACTAGCGGGCCTTTACAATGAGCAGTTCTTC. Residues: CASSPRLAGLYNEQFF.

The V gene is TRBV29-1, the J gene TRBJ2-7; D remains unclear. The CDR3 covers 10 residues. Trimming shortened V by 7 bases and J by 4 bases, and 8 bases separated the two germline ends. Germline CDR1 and CDR2: SQVTM and ANQGSEA. The CDR3 coding sequence is TGCAGCGCCTACGGTTACGAGCAGTACTTC. This encodes CSAYGYEQYF.